Below, 26 T cell receptor beta chains from the same sample are listed, as sequenced in a study of early T cells in non-severe SARS-CoV-2 infection. Via MiXCR, TCRdb re-called the 5' RACE reads, giving one row per CDR3 protein. The table has 55,000 to 70,000 distinct CDR3 sequences, about 4.9% seen once; the top ten hold roughly 3.4%. The material was whole blood, obtained at baseline. These receptor sequences come from an adult who was a healthcare worker with PCR-confirmed SARS-CoV-2 infection or an uninfected control (not recorded which). The donor label of this sample is uncertain.

Ten or more counts support this clonotype. This chain uses TRBV7-9 with TRBJ1-1; TRBD1 is a possible D gene (6 bases). The CDR3 extends over 12 amino acids. Germline V gives CDR1 SEHNR, CDR2 FQNEAQ (reference sequence). V was cut by 4 bases and J by 6 bases, with 9 bases left in between. In DNA form, the CDR3 reads TGTGCCAGCAGCTCCGGACAGCCTGAAGCTTTCTTT. Amino acids: CASSSGQPEAFF. Full variable domain (remainder filled in from reference TRBV7-9 and TRBJ1-1): DTGVSQNPRHKITKRGQNVTFRCDPISEHNRLYWYRQTLGQGPEFLTYFQNEAQLEKSRLLSDRFSAERPKGSFSTLEIQRTEQGDSAMYLCASSSGQPEAFFGQGTRLTVV.

This clonotype was counted only a few times. The J gene is TRBJ1-5, the V gene TRBV27, with 8 bases fitting TRBD1. The ends lost 6 bases at V and 4 bases at J; junction bases unmatched: 11. The germline V gene has CDR1 MNHEY and CDR2 SMNVEV (reference sequence). This CDR3 has 16 residues. In nucleotides, the CDR3 is TGTGCCAGCAGCGAGACACAGGGGGGTTTTAATCAGCCCCAGCATTTT. Its protein is CASSETQGGFNQPQHF.

The table lists this clonotype with many counts. V is TRBV5-5 and J is TRBJ1-5; 7 nucleotides align to TRBD1. The CDR3 extends over 15 amino acids. With V trimmed by 0 bases and J by 5 bases, 5 bases remained unmatched. Germline V lookup: CDR1 SGHKS, CDR2 YYEKEE (reference sequence). The CDR3 DNA reads TGTGCCAGCAGCTTGGGACAGGGCGGGCATCAGCCCCAGCATTTT. This sequence encodes CASSLGQGGHQPQHF.

The chain joins TRBV11-2 to TRBJ2-7; possibly TRBD1 for D (6 bases). From germline, CDR1 is SGHAT and CDR2 FQNNGV. Trimming pared 5 bases from V and 4 bases from J, leaving 15 bases between. CDR3 length: 14 residues. As DNA, the CDR3 is TGTGCCAGCAGCACTAACAGGGTCACATACGAGCAGTACTTC. Translated, it gives CASSTNRVTYEQYF.

This chain connects TRBV12-3 or TRBV12-4 to TRBJ1-2; 8 bases are a match to TRBD1. V gave up 6 bases and J gave up 8 bases; unmatched junction bases: 8. The CDR3 is 13 residues long. Here the CDR3 DNA reads TGTGCCAGCAGGAAGCAGACAGGGGACGGCTACACCTTC. Its translation is CASRKQTGDGYTF.

The table lists this clonotype with many counts. The gene calls are TRBV20-1 and TRBJ2-7, with 9 bases matching TRBD1. Germline lookup yields CDR1 DFQATT and CDR2 SNEGSKA (reference sequence). V trimming: 6 bases; J trimming: 7 bases; junction bases outside the gene matches: 13. The length of the CDR3 is 14 residues. The CDR3 nucleotides are TGCAGTGCCAGGGATCTACAGGGGGCAGGGGAGCAGTACTTC. Protein sequence: CSARDLQGAGEQYF.

This clonotype was seen many times. V gene TRBV28 combines with J gene TRBJ1-2, with D hard to call. The CDR3 extends over 13 amino acids. Germline lookup yields CDR1 MDHEN and CDR2 SYDVKM. Trimming shortened V by 5 bases and J by 8 bases, and 15 bases separated the two germline ends. CDR3 DNA: TGTGCCAGCAGTCAGACATACCTGGGGGGCTACACCTTC. Residues: CASSQTYLGGYTF.

This clonotype occurred many times. The chain carries TRBV4-1 and TRBJ1-5, with TRBD1 identical over 7 bases. The germline gives CDR1 MGHRA, CDR2 YSYEKL. J gave up 2 bases and V 0 bases, and 4 bases lay outside the gene matches. This CDR3 region has 16 residues. CDR3 sequence: CASSQEEGARNQPQHF. The CDR3 nucleotides are TGCGCCAGCAGCCAAGAAGAGGGGGCTCGCAATCAGCCCCAGCATTTT.

The V gene is TRBV11-3, the J gene TRBJ2-1; 15 nucleotides match TRBD2. Losses at the gene ends were 5 bases for V and 8 bases for J; bases not matched to a gene: 7. CDR1 and CDR2 from the germline V gene are SGHNT and YENEEA. The CDR3 runs 16 residues. The CDR3 nucleotides read TGTGCCAGCAGCCGAACCGGGACTAGCGGGGGGCATGAGCAGTTCTTC. Translating it yields CASSRTGTSGGHEQFF.

This clonotype has a handful of counts. This chain links TRBV7-3 with TRBJ2-5; D is unresolved. Germline loops: CDR1 SGHTA, CDR2 FQGTGA. V was trimmed by 2 bases and J by 5 bases, leaving 18 bases between them. This CDR3 has 16 residues. The chain's CDR3 is CASSLGQPSIRETQYF. CDR3 coding DNA: TGTGCCAGCAGCTTAGGTCAGCCCTCCATCCGGGAGACCCAGTACTTC.

This clonotype was recorded many times. This rearrangement joins TRBV18 to TRBJ2-3; D is possibly TRBD2 (6 bases). The germline V gene encodes CDR1 KGHSH and CDR2 LQKENI. CDR3 length equals 15 residues. The V end lost 10 bases, the J end lost 0 bases, and 17 bases lay between the germline ends. CDR3: CATTGTWTSTDTQYF. CDR3 coding DNA: TGTGCCACCACCGGGACTTGGACTAGCACAGATACGCAGTATTTT.

This clonotype showed up many times. J is TRBJ1-3 and V is TRBV6-6; no clear D gene. Germline V gene lookup returns CDR1 MNHNY and CDR2 SVGAGI (reference sequence). The CDR3 has 14 residues. V was cut by 6 bases and J by 2 bases, with 11 bases left in between. This CDR3 is CASREGLAGNTIYF. CDR3 DNA sequence: TGTGCCAGCAGGGAGGGTCTGGCTGGAAACACCATATATTTT.

This clonotype occurred many times. This chain links TRBV4-3 with TRBJ1-2; possible D gene TRBD1, 6 bases. Trimming removed 4 bases from V and 0 bases from J, with 21 bases in between. The CDR3 loop spans 18 amino acids. In germline, CDR1 is LGHNA, CDR2 YSLEER. The CDR3 sequence: CASSPKLGFRGANYGYTF. Here the CDR3 DNA reads TGCGCCAGCAGCCCGAAGCTGGGCTTTAGGGGGGCTAACTATGGCTACACCTTC.

This clonotype has ten or more counts. V usage is TRBV7-2 and J usage is TRBJ2-5, with TRBD1 matching 9 bases. CDR3 length: 17 residues. Germline lookup yields CDR1 SGHTA and CDR2 FQGNSA. With V trimmed by 0 bases and J by 5 bases, 10 bases remained unmatched. The DNA of the CDR3 is TGTGCCAGCAGCTTAGCAATCGGGACAGGGAGGCGGGAGACCCAGTACTTC. It codes for CASSLAIGTGRRETQYF.

This clonotype was recorded a few times. The J gene is TRBJ1-2, the V gene TRBV29-1; D gene uncertain. V gave up 2 bases and J gave up 3 bases, with 7 bases separating them. The V gene's germline CDR1 is SQVTM and CDR2 ANQGSEA. This CDR3 comprises 12 residues. The CDR3 is CSVEPFYYGYTF. In DNA form, the CDR3 reads TGCAGCGTTGAACCCTTTTACTATGGCTACACCTTC.

At least ten counts were recorded for this clonotype. This chain joins TRBV5-1 and TRBJ2-3; D is unresolved. V was cut by 1 base and J by 3 bases, with 12 bases left in between. In germline, CDR1 is SGHRS, CDR2 YFSETQ. The CDR3 is 15 residues long. CDR3 sequence reads: CASSLLRRETDTQYF. The CDR3 DNA reads as TGCGCCAGCAGCTTGCTGCGGCGTGAGACAGATACGCAGTATTTT. The whole variable domain, filled in from reference TRBV5-1 and TRBJ2-3, reads KAGVTQTPRYLIKTRGQQVTLSCSPISGHRSVSWYQQTPGQGLQFLFEYFSETQRNKGNFPGRFSGRQFSNSRSEMNVSTLELGDSALYLCASSLLRRETDTQYFGPGTRLTVL.

The rearrangement links TRBV5-8 to TRBJ2-2; D is unclear. Germline assignment: CDR1 SGHTS and CDR2 YDEGEE. The CDR3 spans 15 residues. V was cut by 4 bases and J by 0 bases, with 10 bases left in between. The CDR3 bases are TGTGCCAGCAGCCCCTGGATCCCGAACACCGGGGAGCTGTTTTTT. Translated: CASSPWIPNTGELFF. The full variable domain, rest sourced from reference TRBV5-8 and TRBJ2-2, is EAGVTQSPTHLIKTRGQQATLRCSPISGHTSVYWYQQALGLGLQFLLWYDEGEERNRGNFPPRFSGRQFPNYSSELNVNALELEDSALYLCASSPWIPNTGELFFGEGSRLTVL.

This clonotype was counted between two and nine times. V and J are TRBV18 and TRBJ2-5; possibly TRBD2 for D (5 bases). V was cut by 3 bases and J by 1 base, with 12 bases left in between. From germline, CDR1 is KGHSH and CDR2 LQKENI. The CDR3 contains 15 residues. Here the CDR3 DNA reads TGTGCCAGCTCACCGCACCCGGGAAGCCAAGAGACCCAGTACTTC. This sequence encodes CASSPHPGSQETQYF.

The chain has TRBV7-9 and TRBJ2-7; 8 bases align to TRBD2. Germline V gene sequence: CDR1 SEHNR, CDR2 FQNEAQ (reference sequence). The CDR3 extends over 14 amino acids. V lost 5 bases to trimming and J lost 1 base; unmatched junction nucleotides: 4. The CDR3 loop reads CASSLSGGSYEQYF. CDR3 coding DNA: TGTGCCAGCAGCCTCAGCGGGGGTTCCTACGAGCAGTACTTC. Full variable domain (missing parts from reference TRBV7-9 and TRBJ2-7): DTGVSQNPRHKITKRGQNVTFRCDPISEHNRLYWYRQTLGQGPEFLTYFQNEAQLEKSRLLSDRFSAERPKGSFSTLEIQRTEQGDSAMYLCASSLSGGSYEQYFGPGTRLTVT.

This chain links TRBV4-1 with TRBJ1-5; no firm D call. The CDR3 is 16 residues long. CDR1 MGHRA and CDR2 YSYEKL come from the germline V gene. V was shortened by 1 base and J by 5 bases, with 15 bases between the two germline ends. The CDR3 here is CASSQVFNRGDQPQHF. DNA for the CDR3: TGCGCCAGCAGCCAAGTCTTTAATCGCGGAGATCAGCCCCAGCATTTT.

At least ten counts were recorded for this clonotype. The rearrangement joins TRBV6-2 or TRBV6-3 to TRBJ2-7, with 10 bases lining up with TRBD1. V trimming: 6 bases; J trimming: 4 bases; junction bases outside the gene matches: 12. This CDR3 is 16 amino acids long. CDR1 MNHEY and CDR2 SVGEGT come from the germline V gene. The CDR3 protein is CASRKTGGLKPYEQYF. The CDR3 nucleotides are TGTGCCAGCAGAAAGACAGGGGGCTTGAAGCCATACGAGCAGTACTTC.

The sample holds many counts of this clonotype. This chain links TRBV7-2 with TRBJ2-1; 11 bases match TRBD1. V was clipped by 6 bases and J by 8 bases; unmatched bases: 6. Germline loops: CDR1 SGHTA, CDR2 FQGNSA. The CDR3 is 14 residues long. CDR3 in amino acids: CASRGQGGWDEQFF. For the CDR3, the DNA is TGTGCCAGCAGGGGACAGGGGGGTTGGGATGAGCAGTTCTTC. Full variable domain (missing parts from reference TRBV7-2 and TRBJ2-1): GAGVSQSPSNKVTEKGKDVELRCDPISGHTALYWYRQSLGQGLEFLIYFQGNSAPDKSGLPSDRFSAERTGGSVSTLTIQRTQQEDSAVYLCASRGQGGWDEQFFGPGTRLTVL.

This clonotype showed up many times. V and J are TRBV5-1 and TRBJ1-3; perhaps TRBD1 as D (6 bases). Germline loops: CDR1 SGHRS, CDR2 YFSETQ. The V end was cut by 4 bases, the J end by 2 bases, with 10 bases between. This CDR3 is 14 amino acids long. This CDR3 reads CASSQAGAGNTIYF. Here the CDR3 DNA reads TGCGCCAGCAGCCAAGCAGGGGCTGGAAACACCATATATTTT. The complete variable domain, with remaining parts taken from reference TRBV5-1 and TRBJ1-3, reads KAGVTQTPRYLIKTRGQQVTLSCSPISGHRSVSWYQQTPGQGLQFLFEYFSETQRNKGNFPGRFSGRQFSNSRSEMNVSTLELGDSALYLCASSQAGAGNTIYFGEGSWLTVV.

This clonotype was seen repeatedly, ten times or more. The chain is built from TRBV7-9 and TRBJ2-3; unclear D gene. Germline loops: CDR1 SEHNR, CDR2 FQNEAQ (reference sequence). The germline V and J ends were trimmed by 3 bases and 2 bases, with 9 bases remaining between them. This CDR3 spans 14 amino acids. The DNA for the CDR3 is TGTGCCAGCAGCTTTGGTGTCTCCACAGATACGCAGTATTTT. This sequence encodes CASSFGVSTDTQYF.

This clonotype was counted ten times or more. The chain couples TRBV6-1 to TRBJ1-1; D call uncertain. The CDR3 has 16 amino acids. V shed 0 bases and J shed 4 bases, with 15 bases lying between them. Looked up from germline, CDR1 is MNHNS and CDR2 is SASEGT. The CDR3 sequence is CASSEARDLGSTEAFF. CDR3 nucleotide sequence: TGTGCCAGCAGTGAAGCGCGGGATTTGGGGAGCACTGAAGCTTTCTTT.

The sample holds many counts of this clonotype. The J gene is TRBJ1-6, the V gene TRBV5-1; D perhaps matches TRBD1 (5 bases). Germline V gene data show CDR1 as SGHRS and CDR2 as YFSETQ. Trimming took 0 bases from V and 2 from J, leaving 6 bases between them. CDR3 size: 15 residues. The CDR3 is CASSLETAYNSPLHF. For the CDR3, the DNA is TGCGCCAGCAGCTTGGAGACAGCCTATAATTCACCCCTCCACTTT.